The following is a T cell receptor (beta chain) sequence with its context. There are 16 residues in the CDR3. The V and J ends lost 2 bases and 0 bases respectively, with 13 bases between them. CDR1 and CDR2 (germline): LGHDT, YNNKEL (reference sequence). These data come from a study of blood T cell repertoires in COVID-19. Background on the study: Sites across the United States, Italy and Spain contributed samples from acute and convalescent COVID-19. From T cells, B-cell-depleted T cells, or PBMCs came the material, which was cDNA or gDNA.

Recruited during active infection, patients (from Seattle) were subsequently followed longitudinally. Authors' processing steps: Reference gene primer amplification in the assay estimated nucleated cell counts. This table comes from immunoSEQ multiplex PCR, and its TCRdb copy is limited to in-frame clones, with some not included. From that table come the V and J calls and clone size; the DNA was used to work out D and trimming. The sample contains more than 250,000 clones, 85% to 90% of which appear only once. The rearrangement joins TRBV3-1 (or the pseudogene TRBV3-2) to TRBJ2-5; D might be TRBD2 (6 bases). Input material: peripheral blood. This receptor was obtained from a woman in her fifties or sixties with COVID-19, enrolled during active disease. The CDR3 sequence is CASSQRDFGYQETQYF. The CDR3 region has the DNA TGTGCCAGCAGCCAACGGGACTTCGGCTACCAAGAGACCCAGTACTTC.